Sequencing of this TCR beta chain was carried out in a study of blood T cells in healthy people across ages. Primers used in a second PCR of roughly 7 to 12 cycles were a sample-barcoded 5' primer and a J-beta primer mix. TCRdb passed the 5' RACE reads through MiXCR, listing each CDR3 protein once. This sample carries about 730,000 distinct CDR3 sequences, around 40% of them seen once, and the ten largest clones take more than 20%. Germline-derived CDR1 and CDR2 are SGHRS and YFSETQ. The length of the CDR3 is 15 residues. With 6 bases clipped from V and 5 bases from J, the junction kept 4 bases outside the gene matches. Turning to this clonotype: The antigen is unknown.

Overall study results and limits: Samples with more naive T cells showed higher observed beta diversity. Roughly linearly, TCR beta diversity per million T cells fell as age increased.

Sequences were obtained from blood. The chain links TRBV5-1 to TRBJ2-3, with 15 bases that match TRBD2. The receptor was isolated from a woman aged 55 to 70 in good health. The CDR3 is CASTGLAGGQDTQYF. The CDR3 nucleotides read TGCGCCAGCACCGGACTAGCGGGGGGGCAAGATACGCAGTATTTT.